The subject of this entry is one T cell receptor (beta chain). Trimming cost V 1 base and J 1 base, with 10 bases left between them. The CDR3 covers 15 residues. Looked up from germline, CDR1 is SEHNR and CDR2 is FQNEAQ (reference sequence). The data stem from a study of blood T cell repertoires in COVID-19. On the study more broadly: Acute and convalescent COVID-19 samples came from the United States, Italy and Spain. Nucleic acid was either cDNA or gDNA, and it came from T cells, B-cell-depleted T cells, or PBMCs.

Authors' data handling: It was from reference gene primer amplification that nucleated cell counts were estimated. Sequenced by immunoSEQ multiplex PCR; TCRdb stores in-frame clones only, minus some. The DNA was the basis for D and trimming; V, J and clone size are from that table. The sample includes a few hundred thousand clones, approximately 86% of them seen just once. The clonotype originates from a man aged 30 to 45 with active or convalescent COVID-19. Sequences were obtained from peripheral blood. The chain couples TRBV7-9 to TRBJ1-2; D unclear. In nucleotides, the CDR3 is TGTGCCAGCAGCTTAGGACTCGACGGTAACTATGGCTACACCTTC. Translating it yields CASSLGLDGNYGYTF.